This T cell receptor (beta chain) was sequenced for a study of response to subunit inactivated influenza vaccine. Study-wide results and caveats: The authors proposed limited new T cell recruitment per seasonal influenza vaccination.

There are a few counts of this clonotype. As yet, its antigen is unknown. TCRdb redid the calling of the RT-PCR reads with MiXCR, one entry per CDR3 protein. The sample lists about 500,000 distinct CDR3 sequences, around 7.7% occurring once. From germline, CDR1 is DFQATT and CDR2 SNEGSKA (reference sequence). Trimming cost V 5 bases and J 4 bases; bases outside gene matches: 5. The CDR3 has 13 amino acids. The sample consisted of PBMCs from blood, taken around 25 months after vaccination. The chain links TRBV20-1 to TRBJ2-7; the match to TRBD1 covers 10 bases. This receptor was taken from a man aged 50 to 69 who received an inactivated influenza vaccine. CDR3 nucleotide sequence: TGCAGTGCTGCCCTGGGACAGGGGTACGAGCAGTACTTC. Encoded protein: CSAALGQGYEQYF.